This TCR beta chain originates from a study of blood T cell repertoires in COVID-19. For the study at large: T cells, B-cell-depleted T cells, or PBMCs provided the cDNA or gDNA that served as material.

Participants' reported clinical history set cohort assignment. Donors in Cohort 3 who had recovered were those with two negative PCRs, healthcare professional clearance, or resolution of their symptoms. The CDR3 length is 19 residues. Germline trimming cut 4 bases from V and 0 bases from J; bases unmatched to any gene: 12. CDR1 is SGHAT, CDR2 FQNNGV, per germline. TCRdb's table, derived via immunoSEQ multiplex PCR, lists solely in-frame clones and lacks some. The repertoire consists of 180,000 or so clones, with over 75% occurring once and the leading ten covering 11%. Sequences were obtained from PBMCs or T cells enriched from blood (not recorded which). The chain links TRBV11-2 to TRBJ1-6, with 7 bases identical to TRBD1. The receptor comes from a man over 45 who had recovered from COVID-19. The CDR3 bases are TGTGCCAGCAGCTCCAAAAAACAGGGGAACAGCTCCTATAATTCACCCCTCCACTTT. This translates into CASSSKKQGNSSYNSPLHF. The full variable domain, rest sourced from reference TRBV11-2 and TRBJ1-6, is EAGVAQSPRYKIIEKRQSVAFWCNPISGHATLYWYQQILGQGPKLLIQFQNNGVVDDSQLPKDRFSAERLKGVDSTLKIQPAKLEDSAVYLCASSSKKQGNSSYNSPLHFGNGTRLTVT.